This TCR beta chain stems from a study of T cells after yellow fever vaccination. CDR3 size: 15 residues. CDR1 SGDLS and CDR2 YYNGEE come from the germline V gene. V lost 3 bases, J lost 0 bases, and 12 bases lay in between. Template switching by 5'RACE produced TCR cDNA, adding a universal primer site and UMIs. In TCRdb, the 5' RACE reads were re-called with MiXCR into one record per CDR3 protein. The sample consists of 150,000 to 200,000 distinct CDR3 sequences, 7% to 10% of them appearing once. Regarding the study as a whole: Weaker, the secondary response had a peak occurring faster, on day 5 versus 15. Some clonotypes were seen in both the CD4 and the CD8 compartments. These made up a small share and likely arose from convergent recombination.

As regards this clonotype: Its target is not known.

Sample: CD8+ T cells sorted from PBMCs, taken 45 days after the yellow fever booster vaccination. The chain has TRBV9 and TRBJ1-1; D may be TRBD1 (6 bases). This sequence originates from a man aged 18 to 30 who received the YFV17D yellow fever vaccine. The CDR3, as DNA: TGTGCCAGCAGCGCAAGGACAGATATGAACACTGAAGCTTTCTTT. Protein product: CASSARTDMNTEAFF.